This passage covers 14 T cell receptor beta chains from one sample sequenced in a study of a mutant IDH1 vaccine in newly diagnosed glioma. TCRdb's table, derived via immunoSEQ multiplex PCR, lists solely in-frame clones and lacks some. This sample has 30,000 to 35,000 clones, with about three fifths found just once. Which antigens these TCRs recognize remains unknown. Time point here: week 5, during vaccination. All doses held 300 ug of mutant IDH1 20-mer peptide, with topical imiquimod. The material was PBMCs, obtained from a glioma patient whose treatment included an IDH1 peptide vaccine. These receptor sequences come from a woman between 18 and 29 years old with glioma.

The rearrangement joins TRBV5-1 to TRBJ1-3; the match to TRBD1 covers 8 bases. From germline, CDR1 is SGHRS and CDR2 YFSETQ. This CDR3 is 17 amino acids long. V was pared by 4 bases and J by 1 base, with 10 bases of the junction left unmatched. CDR3 coding DNA: TGCGCCAGCAGCCCGGGTGACAGGGGTAGTTCTGGAAACACCATATATTTT. This sequence encodes CASSPGDRGSSGNTIYF.

The chain carries TRBV27 and TRBJ2-4; TRBD2 agrees at 10 bases. CDR3 length equals 19 residues. In germline, CDR1 is MNHEY, CDR2 SMNVEV (reference sequence). The V and J ends lost 4 bases and 5 bases, in that order; junction bases with no gene match: 17. CDR3 in DNA: TGTGCCAGCAGTTCATCACCGGGGTCTAGCGGGAGTCAAGAAAACATTCAGTACTTC. Amino acid sequence: CASSSSPGSSGSQENIQYF.

This chain uses TRBV7-2 with TRBJ2-1; TRBD2 aligns across 10 bases. Trimming at V came to 1 base and at J to 8 bases, leaving 5 bases not matched to a gene. The CDR3 is made up of 15 amino acids. Germline CDR1 and CDR2: SGHTA and FQGNSA. CDR3 sequence (DNA): TGTGCCAGCAGCTTAGAGCGGGGGGGCAGACATGAGCAGTTCTTC. Protein sequence: CASSLERGGRHEQFF.

The rearrangement uses TRBV28 and TRBJ2-6; the match to TRBD2 covers 7 bases. CDR1 and CDR2 from the germline V gene are MDHEN and SYDVKM. This CDR3 is built from 15 residues. V lost 5 bases, J lost 2 bases, and 3 bases stayed unmatched. In nucleotides, the CDR3 is TGTGCCAGCAGTCTGGGGGGGGCTGGGGCCAACGTCCTGACTTTC. Translated, it gives CASSLGGAGANVLTF. The full variable domain, in which reference TRBV28 and TRBJ2-6 provide the parts outside the CDR3, is DVKVTQSSRYLVKRTGEKVFLECVQDMDHENMFWYRQDPGLGLRLIYFSYDVKMKEKGDIPEGYSVSREKKERFSLILESASTNQTSMYLCASSLGGAGANVLTFGAGSRLTVL.

In its sample, this clone was seen a few times. V gene TRBV18 combines with J gene TRBJ2-2; tentative D call: TRBD1 (6 bases). V gave up 3 bases and J gave up 6 bases, with 14 bases separating them. The CDR3 loop spans 15 amino acids. Germline assignment: CDR1 KGHSH and CDR2 LQKENI. The CDR3 protein is CASSPQGISSGELFF. CDR3 in DNA: TGTGCCAGCTCACCGCAGGGGATCTCGTCCGGGGAGCTGTTTTTT.

This clone was detected only once. The chain has TRBV5-1 and TRBJ1-1; the D gene is possibly TRBD1 (5 bases). Per the germline V gene, CDR1 is SGHRS and CDR2 is YFSETQ. V was pared by 4 bases and J by 4 bases, with 17 bases between. CDR3 length: 15 amino acids. This CDR3 is CASSPSAGRGTEAFF. The CDR3 DNA is TGCGCCAGCAGCCCGTCGGCAGGGAGGGGCACTGAAGCTTTCTTT.

The chain is built from TRBV7-9 and TRBJ2-1, with 7 bases aligning to TRBD1. J was trimmed by 1 base and V by 5 bases; bases with no gene match: 11. The CDR3 runs to 17 residues. Germline V gene sequence: CDR1 SEHNR, CDR2 FQNEAQ (reference sequence). In DNA, the CDR3 is TGTGCCAGCAGCCCGCGTACAGGGGTCGGGTCCTACAATGAGCAGTTCTTC. This encodes CASSPRTGVGSYNEQFF.

This chain joins TRBV5-4 and TRBJ2-1, with 7 bases aligning to TRBD1. Trimming at V came to 0 bases and at J to 7 bases, leaving 4 bases not matched to a gene. The CDR3 contains 14 residues. Germline assignment: CDR1 SGHNT and CDR2 YYREEE (reference sequence). CDR3 DNA: TGTGCCAGCAGCTTGGGAGGGGGCCCGAATGAGCAGTTCTTC. This codes for CASSLGGGPNEQFF.

CDR3 DNA sequence: TGTGCCAGCAGTGTTATGGCATTCTCCTACGAGCAGTACTTC. Amino acid sequence: CASSVMAFSYEQYF. The chain couples TRBV2 to TRBJ2-7, with D uncertain. The V gene lost 4 bases and the J gene lost 0 bases, with 10 bases spanning the gap. The germline V gene has CDR1 SNHLY and CDR2 FYNNEI. This CDR3 region has 14 residues.

V is TRBV11-3 and J is TRBJ2-7; D is perhaps TRBD2 (5 bases). This CDR3 is built from 12 residues. Germline loops: CDR1 SGHNT, CDR2 YENEEA. V lost 8 bases to trimming and J lost 6 bases, with 14 bases between them. The CDR3 loop reads CASREIGREQYF. In nucleotides, the CDR3 is TGTGCCAGCCGGGAAATAGGGCGCGAGCAGTACTTC.

This clone was observed once. The V call is TRBV9, the J call TRBJ2-7, with D perhaps TRBD2 (6 bases). Germline V gene sequence: CDR1 SGDLS, CDR2 YYNGEE. Between the trimmed V and J ends, which lost 0 bases and 7 bases, there was a span of 17 bases. The CDR3 has 15 residues. The CDR3 spells CASSVGEAPQTEQYF. The CDR3 DNA reads TGTGCCAGCAGCGTAGGGGAGGCCCCCCAAACGGAGCAGTACTTC.

The chain combines TRBV10-3 with TRBJ2-1; 9 bases are a match to TRBD2. The CDR3 sequence is 14 residues long. Germline loops: CDR1 ENHRY, CDR2 SYGVKD. V trimming: 6 bases; J trimming: 8 bases; junction bases outside the gene matches: 8. CDR3 DNA sequence: TGTGCCATCAGAGAGCGGGGGGTGGGCGATGAGCAGTTCTTC. Its protein is CAIRERGVGDEQFF.

This clone was counted between two and nine times. The V gene is TRBV6-5, the J gene TRBJ1-1; D is perhaps TRBD1 (5 bases). Trimming removed 0 bases at V and 10 bases at J, with 12 bases between. Germline V gives CDR1 MNHEY, CDR2 SVGAGI. The CDR3 covers 13 residues. The CDR3 here is CASSYSEGRRAFF. The CDR3 DNA reads TGTGCCAGCAGTTACTCCGAGGGGCGCAGAGCTTTCTTT.

The chain carries TRBV5-6 and TRBJ1-5, with a possible D match to TRBD1 (6 bases). The V gene lost 0 bases and the J gene lost 5 bases, with 9 bases spanning the gap. The V gene's germline CDR1 is SGHDT and CDR2 YYEEEE. The CDR3 has 14 residues. This chain's CDR3 is CASSLGTGYQPQHF. DNA of the CDR3: TGTGCCAGCAGCTTGGGAACAGGGTATCAGCCCCAGCATTTT.